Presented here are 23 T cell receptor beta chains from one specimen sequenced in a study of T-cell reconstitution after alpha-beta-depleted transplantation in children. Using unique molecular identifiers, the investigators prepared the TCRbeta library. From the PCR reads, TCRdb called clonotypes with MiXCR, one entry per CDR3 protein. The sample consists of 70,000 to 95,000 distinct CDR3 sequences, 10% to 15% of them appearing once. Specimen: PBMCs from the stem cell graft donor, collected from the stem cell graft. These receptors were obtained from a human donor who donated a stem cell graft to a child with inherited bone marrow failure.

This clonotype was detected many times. The CDR3 here is CASSLRAGLGGIQYF. The CDR3 nucleotides are TGTGCCAGCAGCTTGCGCGCCGGGTTGGGAGGAATTCAGTACTTC. V gene TRBV7-2 combines with J gene TRBJ2-4; D might be TRBD2 (6 bases). Germline loops: CDR1 SGHTA, CDR2 FQGNSA. Trimming took 3 bases from V and 10 from J, leaving 19 bases between them. CDR3 length equals 15 residues. The whole variable domain, remainder taken from reference TRBV7-2 and TRBJ2-4, is GAGVSQSPSNKVTEKGKDVELRCDPISGHTALYWYRQSLGQGLEFLIYFQGNSAPDKSGLPSDRFSAERTGGSVSTLTIQRTQQEDSAVYLCASSLRAGLGGIQYFGAGTRLSVL.

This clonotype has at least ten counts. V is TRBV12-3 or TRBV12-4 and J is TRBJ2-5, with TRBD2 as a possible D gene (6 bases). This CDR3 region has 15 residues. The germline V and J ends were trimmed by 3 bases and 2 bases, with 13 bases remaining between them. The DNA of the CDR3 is TGTGCCAGCAGTTTTAATTCTAGCGCTCAAGAGACCCAGTACTTC. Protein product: CASSFNSSAQETQYF.

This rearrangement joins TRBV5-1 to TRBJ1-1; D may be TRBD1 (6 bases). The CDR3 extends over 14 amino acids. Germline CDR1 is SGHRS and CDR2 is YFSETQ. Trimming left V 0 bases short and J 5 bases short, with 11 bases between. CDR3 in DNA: TGCGCCAGCAGCTTGGCTGGGGGGCTGACTGAAGCTTTCTTT. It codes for CASSLAGGLTEAFF.

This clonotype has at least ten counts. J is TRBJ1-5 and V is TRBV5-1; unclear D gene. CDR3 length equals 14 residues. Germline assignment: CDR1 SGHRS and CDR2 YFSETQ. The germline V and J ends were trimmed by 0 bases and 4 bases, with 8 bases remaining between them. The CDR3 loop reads CASSLGSENQPQHF. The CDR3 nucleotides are TGCGCCAGCAGCTTGGGGTCGGAGAATCAGCCCCAGCATTTT.

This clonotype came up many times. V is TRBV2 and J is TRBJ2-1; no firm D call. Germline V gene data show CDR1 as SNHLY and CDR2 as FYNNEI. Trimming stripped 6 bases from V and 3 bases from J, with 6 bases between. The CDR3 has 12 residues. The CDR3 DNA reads TGTGCCAGCAGACTTTACTACAATGAGCAGTTCTTC. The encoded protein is CASRLYYNEQFF.

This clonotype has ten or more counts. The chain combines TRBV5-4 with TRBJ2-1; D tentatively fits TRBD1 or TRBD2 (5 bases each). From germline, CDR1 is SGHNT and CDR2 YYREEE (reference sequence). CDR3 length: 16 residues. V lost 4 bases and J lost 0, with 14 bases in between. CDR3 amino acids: CASSTPRDRSYNEQFF. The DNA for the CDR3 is TGTGCCAGCAGCACACCCCGGGACCGCTCCTACAATGAGCAGTTCTTC.

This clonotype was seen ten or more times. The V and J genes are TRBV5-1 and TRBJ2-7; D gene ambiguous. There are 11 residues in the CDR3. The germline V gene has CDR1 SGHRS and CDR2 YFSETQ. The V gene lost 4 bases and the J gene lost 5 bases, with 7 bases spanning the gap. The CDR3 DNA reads TGCGCCAGCAGCCTAAACAACGAGCAGTACTTC. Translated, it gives CASSLNNEQYF.

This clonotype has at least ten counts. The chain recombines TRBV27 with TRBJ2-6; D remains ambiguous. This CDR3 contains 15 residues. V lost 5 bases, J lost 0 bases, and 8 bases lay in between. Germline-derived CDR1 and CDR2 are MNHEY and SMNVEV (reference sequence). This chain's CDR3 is CASSDLSSGANVLTF. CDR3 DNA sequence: TGTGCCAGCAGTGATTTGTCCTCTGGGGCCAACGTCCTGACTTTC.

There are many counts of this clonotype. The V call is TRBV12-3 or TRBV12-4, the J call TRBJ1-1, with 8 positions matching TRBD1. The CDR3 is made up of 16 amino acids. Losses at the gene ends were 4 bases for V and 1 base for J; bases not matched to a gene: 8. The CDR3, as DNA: TGTGCCAGCAGTTCGGGACAGGTCTTCCCGAACACTGAAGCTTTCTTT. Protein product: CASSSGQVFPNTEAFF.

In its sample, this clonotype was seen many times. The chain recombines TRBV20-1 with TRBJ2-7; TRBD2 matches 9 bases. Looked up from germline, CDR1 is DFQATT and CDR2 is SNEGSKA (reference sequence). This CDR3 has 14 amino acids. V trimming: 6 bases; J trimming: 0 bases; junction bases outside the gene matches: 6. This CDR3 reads CSAYSGGSSYEQYF. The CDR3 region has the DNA TGCAGTGCGTATAGCGGGGGAAGCTCCTACGAGCAGTACTTC.

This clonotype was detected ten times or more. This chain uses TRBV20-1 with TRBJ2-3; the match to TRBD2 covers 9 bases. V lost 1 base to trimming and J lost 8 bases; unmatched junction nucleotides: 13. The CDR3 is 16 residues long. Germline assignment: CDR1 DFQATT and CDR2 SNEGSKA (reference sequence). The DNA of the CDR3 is TGCAGTGCTAGAGTTGCCGGGGCGGGGGGGCGAGGTACGCAGTATTTT. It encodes CSARVAGAGGRGTQYF.

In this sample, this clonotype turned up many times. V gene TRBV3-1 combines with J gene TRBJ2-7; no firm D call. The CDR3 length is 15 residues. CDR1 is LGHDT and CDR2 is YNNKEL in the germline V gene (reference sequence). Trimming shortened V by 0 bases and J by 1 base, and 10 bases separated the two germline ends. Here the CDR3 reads CASSQDRQYSYEQYF. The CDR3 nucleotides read TGTGCCAGCAGCCAAGACAGGCAGTATTCCTACGAGCAGTACTTC.

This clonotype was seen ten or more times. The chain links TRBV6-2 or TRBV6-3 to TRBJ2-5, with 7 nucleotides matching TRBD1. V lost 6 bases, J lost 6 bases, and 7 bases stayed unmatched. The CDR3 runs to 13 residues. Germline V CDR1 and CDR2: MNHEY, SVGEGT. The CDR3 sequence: CASRGQKGKTQYF. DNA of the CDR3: TGTGCCAGCAGGGGACAGAAAGGAAAGACCCAGTACTTC.

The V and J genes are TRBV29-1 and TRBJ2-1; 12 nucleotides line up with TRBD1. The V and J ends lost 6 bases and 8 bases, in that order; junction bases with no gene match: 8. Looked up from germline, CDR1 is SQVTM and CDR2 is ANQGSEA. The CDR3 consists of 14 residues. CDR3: CSVDPGTGGDEQFF. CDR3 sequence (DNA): TGCAGCGTGGACCCCGGGACAGGGGGCGATGAGCAGTTCTTC.

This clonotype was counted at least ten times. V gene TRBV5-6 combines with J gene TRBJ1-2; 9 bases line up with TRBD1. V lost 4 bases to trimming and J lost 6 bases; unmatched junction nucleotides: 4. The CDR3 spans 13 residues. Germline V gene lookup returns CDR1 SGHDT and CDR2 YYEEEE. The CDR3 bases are TGTGCCAGCAGCAGGGACAGGGTGGATGGCTACACCTTC. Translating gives CASSRDRVDGYTF.

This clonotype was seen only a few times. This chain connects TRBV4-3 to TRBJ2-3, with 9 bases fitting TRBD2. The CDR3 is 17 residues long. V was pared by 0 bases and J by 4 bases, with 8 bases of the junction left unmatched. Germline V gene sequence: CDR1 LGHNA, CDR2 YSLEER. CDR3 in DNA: TGCGCCAGCAGCCAAGAATGGCTAGCGGGGATTTCAGATACGCAGTATTTT. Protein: CASSQEWLAGISDTQYF.

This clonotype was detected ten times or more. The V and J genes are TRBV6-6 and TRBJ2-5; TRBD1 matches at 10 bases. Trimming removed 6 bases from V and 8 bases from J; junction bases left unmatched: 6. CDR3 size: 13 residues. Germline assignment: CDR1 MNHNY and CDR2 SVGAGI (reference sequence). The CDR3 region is CASSAGTGVTQYF. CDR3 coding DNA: TGTGCCAGCAGCGCCGGGACAGGGGTCACCCAGTACTTC.

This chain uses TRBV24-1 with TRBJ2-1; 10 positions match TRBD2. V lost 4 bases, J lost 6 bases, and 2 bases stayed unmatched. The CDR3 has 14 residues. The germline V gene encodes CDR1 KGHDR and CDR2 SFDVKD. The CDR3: CATSETSGINEQFF. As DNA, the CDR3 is TGTGCCACCAGTGAAACTAGCGGGATCAATGAGCAGTTCTTC.

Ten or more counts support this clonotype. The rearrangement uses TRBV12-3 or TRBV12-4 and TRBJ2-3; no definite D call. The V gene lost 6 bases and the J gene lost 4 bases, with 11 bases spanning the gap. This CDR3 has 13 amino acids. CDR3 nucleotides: TGTGCCAGCAGGCCCAGAGACTCAGATACGCAGTATTTT. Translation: CASRPRDSDTQYF.

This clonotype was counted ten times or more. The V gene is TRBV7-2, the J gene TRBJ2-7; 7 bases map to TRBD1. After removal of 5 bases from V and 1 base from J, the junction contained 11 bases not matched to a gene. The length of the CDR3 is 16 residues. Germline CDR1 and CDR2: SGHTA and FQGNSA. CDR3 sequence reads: CASSPRGGSRSYEQYF. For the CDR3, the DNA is TGTGCCAGCAGCCCGAGAGGGGGCAGTAGGTCCTACGAGCAGTACTTC.

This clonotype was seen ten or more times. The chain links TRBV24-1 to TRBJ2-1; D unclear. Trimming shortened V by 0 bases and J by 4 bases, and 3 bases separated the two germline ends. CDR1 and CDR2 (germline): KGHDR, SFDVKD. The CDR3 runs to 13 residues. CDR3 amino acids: CATSDLEYNEQFF. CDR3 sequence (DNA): TGTGCCACCAGTGATTTGGAGTACAATGAGCAGTTCTTC.

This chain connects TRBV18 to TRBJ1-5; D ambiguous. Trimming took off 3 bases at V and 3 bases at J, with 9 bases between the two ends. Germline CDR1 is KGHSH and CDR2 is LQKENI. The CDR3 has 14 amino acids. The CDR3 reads CASSPGRINQPQHF. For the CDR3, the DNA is TGTGCCAGCTCACCCGGCAGAATCAATCAGCCCCAGCATTTT.

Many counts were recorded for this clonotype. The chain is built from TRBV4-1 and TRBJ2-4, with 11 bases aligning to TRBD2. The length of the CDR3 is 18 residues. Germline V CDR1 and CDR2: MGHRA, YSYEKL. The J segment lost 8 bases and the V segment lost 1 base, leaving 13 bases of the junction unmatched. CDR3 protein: CASSQGSASGRPGDIQYF. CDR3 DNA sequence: TGCGCCAGCAGCCAAGGATCGGCTAGCGGGAGGCCGGGGGACATTCAGTACTTC.